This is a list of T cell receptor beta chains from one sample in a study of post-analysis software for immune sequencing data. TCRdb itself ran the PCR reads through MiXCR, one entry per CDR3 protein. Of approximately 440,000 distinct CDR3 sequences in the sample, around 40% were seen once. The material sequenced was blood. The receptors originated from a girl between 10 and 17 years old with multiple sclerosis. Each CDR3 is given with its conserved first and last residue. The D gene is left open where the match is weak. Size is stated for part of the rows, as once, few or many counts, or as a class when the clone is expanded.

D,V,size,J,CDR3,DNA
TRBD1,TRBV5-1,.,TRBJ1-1,CASSPGTGDSGTEAFF,TGCGCCAGCAGCCCTGGGACAGGGGATTCGGGGACTGAAGCTTTCTTT
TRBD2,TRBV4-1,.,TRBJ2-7,CASSQDLASGSFYEQYF,TGCGCCAGCAGCCAAGATTTGGCTAGCGGGAGTTTCTACGAGCAGTACTTC
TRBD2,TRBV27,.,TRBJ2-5,CASSKTTLGLAGVETQYF,TGTGCCAGCTCAAAAACCACCCTGGGACTAGCGGGAGTAGAGACCCAGTACTTC
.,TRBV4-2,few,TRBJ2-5,CASSQLPRETQYF,TGTGCCAGCAGCCAATTACCCCGGGAGACCCAGTACTTC
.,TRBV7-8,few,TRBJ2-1,CASGERYTNEQFF,TGTGCCAGCGGAGAGCGGTATACCAATGAGCAGTTCTTC
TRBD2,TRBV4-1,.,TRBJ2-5,CASRPGLAAQETRYF,TGCGCCAGCCGACCGGGACTAGCGGCCCAAGAGACCCGGTACTTC
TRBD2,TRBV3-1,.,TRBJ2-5,CASRAGGREETQYF,TGTGCCAGTAGAGCGGGGGGGAGAGAAGAGACCCAGTACTTC
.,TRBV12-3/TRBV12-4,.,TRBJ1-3,CASSSSPGRGNTIYF,TGTGCCAGCAGTTCAAGCCCGGGACGGGGAAACACCATATATTTT
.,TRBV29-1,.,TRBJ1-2,CSVEALLGYTF,TGCAGCGTTGAAGCGCTCTTAGGCTACACCTTC
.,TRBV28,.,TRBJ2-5,CASSPGAKPVGVWYF,TGTGCCAGCAGTCCTGGAGCGAAGCCTGTAGGGGTGTGGTACTTC
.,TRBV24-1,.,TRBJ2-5,CATSERRQGLETQYF,TGTGCCACCAGTGAGAGAAGGCAGGGTCTCGAGACCCAGTACTTC
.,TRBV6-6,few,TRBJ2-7,CASGTTSSYEQYF,TGTGCCAGCGGAACGACGAGCTCCTACGAGCAGTACTTC
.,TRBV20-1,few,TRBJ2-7,CSASWGVSPREQYF,TGCAGTGCTAGTTGGGGGGTATCTCCCAGGGAGCAGTACTTC
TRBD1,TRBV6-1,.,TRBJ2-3,CASSLTAGTGSTDTQYF,TGTGCCAGCAGCCTTACCGCTGGGACAGGTTCCACAGATACGCAGTATTTT
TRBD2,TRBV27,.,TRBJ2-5,CASRPGTRQETQYF,TGTGCCAGCAGGCCCGGGACTAGACAAGAGACCCAGTACTTC
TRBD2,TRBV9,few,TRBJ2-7,CASSLGTSGNSYEQYF,TGTGCCAGCAGCCTAGGGACTAGCGGAAACTCCTACGAGCAGTACTTC
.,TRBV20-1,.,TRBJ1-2,CSARGEAYGYTF,TGCAGTGCTAGAGGGGAAGCCTATGGCTACACCTTC
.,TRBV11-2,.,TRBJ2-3,CASPTIPGANTDTQYF,TGTGCCAGCCCAACGATCCCAGGGGCGAACACAGATACGCAGTATTTT
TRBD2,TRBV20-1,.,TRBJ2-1,CSAFRLAVRMQFF,TGCAGTGCTTTTCGCCTAGCGGTAAGGATGCAGTTCTTC
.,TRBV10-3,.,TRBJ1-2,CAISEYFRGDYGYTF,TGTGCCATCAGTGAGTACTTCCGGGGAGACTATGGCTACACCTTC
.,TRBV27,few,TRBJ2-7,CASSLVSGSYEQYF,TGTGCCAGCAGTTTGGTTAGCGGTTCCTACGAGCAGTACTTC
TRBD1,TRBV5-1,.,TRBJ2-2,CASSTAGGTGELFF,TGCGCCAGCAGCACGGCAGGGGGCACCGGGGAGCTGTTTTTT
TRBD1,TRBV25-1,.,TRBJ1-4,CASSEEGAGEKLFF,TGTGCCAGCAGTGAAGAGGGGGCCGGGGAAAAACTGTTTTTT
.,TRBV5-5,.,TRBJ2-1,CASSLPTLNEQFF,TGTGCCAGCAGCTTACCGACTCTGAATGAGCAGTTCTTC
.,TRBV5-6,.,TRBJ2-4,CASIKQGAKNIQYF,TGTGCCAGCATCAAGCAGGGCGCCAAAAACATTCAGTACTTC
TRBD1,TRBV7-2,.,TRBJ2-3,CASSAGTGGETDTQYF,TGTGCCAGCAGCGCCGGGACAGGGGGCGAAACAGATACGCAGTATTTT
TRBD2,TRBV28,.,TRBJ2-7,CASRGRWGLAYEQYF,TGTGCCAGCAGGGGCCGGTGGGGACTAGCGTACGAGCAGTACTTC
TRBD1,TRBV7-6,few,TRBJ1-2,CASSQIQGISYGYTF,TGTGCCAGCAGCCAGATACAGGGGATAAGCTATGGCTACACCTTC
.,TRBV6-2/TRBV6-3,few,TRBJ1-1,CASSRTEDTEAFF,TGTGCCAGCAGCCGGACGGAGGACACTGAAGCTTTCTTT
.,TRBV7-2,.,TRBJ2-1,CASSFVSSYNEQFF,TGTGCCAGCAGCTTTGTTAGCTCCTACAATGAGCAGTTCTTC
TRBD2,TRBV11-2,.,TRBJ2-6,CASSLVGWSGLAGTYGANVLTF,TGTGCCAGCAGCTTAGTGGGTTGGTCGGGGCTAGCGGGAACATATGGGGCCAACGTCCTGACTTTC
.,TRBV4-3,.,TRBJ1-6,CASSQDGRGRSSPLHF,TGCGCCAGCAGCCAAGATGGCAGGGGAAGGAGTTCACCCCTCCACTTT
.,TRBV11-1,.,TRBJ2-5,CASSPVRTAEETQYF,TGTGCCAGCAGCCCTGTCCGGACTGCCGAAGAGACCCAGTACTTC
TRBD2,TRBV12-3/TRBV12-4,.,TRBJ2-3,CASRPGRLALSTDTQYF,TGTGCCAGCAGGCCCGGGAGACTAGCTCTTAGCACAGATACGCAGTATTTT
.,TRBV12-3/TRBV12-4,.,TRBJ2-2,CASSPRMGPNTGELFF,TGTGCCAGCAGCCCTCGGATGGGGCCAAACACCGGGGAGCTGTTTTTT
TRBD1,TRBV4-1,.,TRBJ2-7,CASSQDGTASYEQYF,TGCGCCAGCAGCCAAGATGGGACAGCCTCATACGAGCAGTACTTC
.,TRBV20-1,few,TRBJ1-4,CSAINDRLNEKLFF,TGCAGTGCTATAAACGACAGACTAAATGAAAAACTGTTTTTT
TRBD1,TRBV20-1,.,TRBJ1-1,CSANRGYTEAFF,TGCAGTGCTAACAGGGGTTACACTGAAGCTTTCTTT
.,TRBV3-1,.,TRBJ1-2,CASSQDPRNYGYTF,TGTGCCAGCAGCCAAGATCCCCGTAACTATGGCTACACCTTC
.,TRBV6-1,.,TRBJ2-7,CASSPTRQAAYEQYF,TGTGCCAGCAGTCCGACCCGACAGGCGGCCTACGAGCAGTACTTC
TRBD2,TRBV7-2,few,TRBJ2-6,CASSRGLAGGTGANVLTF,TGTGCCAGCAGCAGGGGACTAGCGGGAGGAACTGGGGCCAACGTCCTGACTTTC
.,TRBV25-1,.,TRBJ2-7,CASSEGGVPYEQYF,TGTGCCAGCAGTGAAGGTGGGGTGCCCTACGAGCAGTACTTC
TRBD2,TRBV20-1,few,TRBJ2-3,CSARIFPSGDTDTQYF,TGCAGTGCTAGGATATTTCCTAGCGGGGACACAGATACGCAGTATTTT
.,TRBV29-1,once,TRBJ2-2,CSVGHNTGELFF,TGCAGCGTTGGACATAACACCGGGGAGCTGTTTTTT
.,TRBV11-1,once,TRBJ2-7,CASSLAFTSGTGAYEQYF,TGTGCCAGCAGCTTAGCCTTCACTAGCGGGACAGGGGCTTACGAGCAGTACTTC
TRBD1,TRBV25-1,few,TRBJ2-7,CASSETDRATYEQYF,TGTGCCAGCAGTGAGACGGACAGGGCCACCTACGAGCAGTACTTC
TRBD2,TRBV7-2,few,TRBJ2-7,CASSKGLAVSYEQYF,TGTGCCAGCAGCAAAGGACTAGCGGTCTCCTACGAGCAGTACTTC
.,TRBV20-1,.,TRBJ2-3,CSARDWRDTQYF,TGCAGTGCTAGAGATTGGAGGGATACGCAGTATTTT
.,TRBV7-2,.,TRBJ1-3,CASSPGPWRNTIYF,TGTGCCAGCAGCCCGGGGCCCTGGAGAAACACCATATATTTT
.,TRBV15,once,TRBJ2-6,CATSSKTKGANVLTF,TGTGCCACCAGCAGTAAGACAAAGGGGGCCAACGTCCTGACTTTC
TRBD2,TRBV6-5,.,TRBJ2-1,CASSLVDSGSYNEQFF,TGTGCCAGCAGTTTGGTGGATAGCGGGTCCTACAATGAGCAGTTCTTC
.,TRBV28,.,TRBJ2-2,CASSLEGLGNGELFF,TGTGCCAGCAGTTTAGAGGGCCTCGGTAACGGGGAGCTGTTTTTT
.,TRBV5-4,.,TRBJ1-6,CASSGATSGESPLHF,TGTGCCAGCAGCGGAGCCACATCAGGGGAATCACCCCTCCACTTT
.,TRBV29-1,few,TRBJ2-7,CSVEEATYEQYF,TGCAGCGTTGAAGAAGCCACCTACGAGCAGTACTTC
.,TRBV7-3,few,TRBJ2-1,CASSLSGWPNEQFF,TGTGCCAGCAGCTTGTCCGGGTGGCCCAATGAGCAGTTCTTC
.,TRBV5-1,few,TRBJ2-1,CASSLEAGALNEQFF,TGCGCCAGCAGCTTGGAGGCAGGAGCTCTGAATGAGCAGTTCTTC
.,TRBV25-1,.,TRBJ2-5,CASQLETQYF,TGTGCCAGCCAGCTGGAGACCCAGTACTTC
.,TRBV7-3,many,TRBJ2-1,CASSLGVSSYNEQFF,TGTGCCAGCAGCTTAGGGGTGTCCTCCTACAATGAGCAGTTCTTC
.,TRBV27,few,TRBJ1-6,CASSLGQGGGSPLHF,TGTGCCAGCAGTTTAGGGCAGGGTGGAGGATCACCCCTCCACTTT